The clone carrying this TCR beta chain was seen a handful of times. The data derive from a study of T cells in Graves' hyperthyroidism and ophthalmopathy. Study summary: Blood was drawn when the patient was first diagnosed and still untreated.

Amplification yielded TCR beta CDR3 regions, with RNA transcripts as the source. HTBI primers were employed in a first-round RT-PCR of the TCR CDR3. One entry per CDR3 protein, called by TCRdb with MiXCR from the multiplex PCR reads. In the table there are about 400,000 distinct CDR3 sequences, less than 15% of which are singletons. The PBMCs were sourced from fresh peripheral blood (about 9.7 ml). Germline V gene sequence: CDR1 PRHDT, CDR2 FYEKMQ (reference sequence). V trimming: 4 bases; J trimming: 4 bases; junction bases outside the gene matches: 7. The CDR3 contains 16 residues. The clonotype originates from a woman between 18 and 30 years old with Graves' hyperthyroidism. The chain carries TRBV13 and TRBJ2-5; TRBD2 matches at 12 bases. Sequencing was done on a sample of blood. The CDR3 spells CASSSSGGAGRETQYF. The CDR3 DNA follows: TGTGCCAGCAGCTCTAGCGGGGGGGCCGGGAGAGAGACCCAGTACTTC.